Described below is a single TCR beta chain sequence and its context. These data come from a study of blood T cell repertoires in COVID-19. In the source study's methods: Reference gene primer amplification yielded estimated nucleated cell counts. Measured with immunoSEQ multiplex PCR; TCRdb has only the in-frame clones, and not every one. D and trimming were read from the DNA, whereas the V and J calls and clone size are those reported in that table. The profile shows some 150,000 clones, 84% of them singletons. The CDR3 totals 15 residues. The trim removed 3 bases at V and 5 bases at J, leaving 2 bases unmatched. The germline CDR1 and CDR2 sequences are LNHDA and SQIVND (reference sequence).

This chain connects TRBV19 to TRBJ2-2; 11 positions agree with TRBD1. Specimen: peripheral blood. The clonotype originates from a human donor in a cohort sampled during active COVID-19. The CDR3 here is CASSIGTGGTGELFF. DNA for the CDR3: TGTGCCAGTAGTATTGGGACAGGGGGGACCGGGGAGCTGTTTTTT.